This T cell receptor (beta chain) was recorded in a study of cytomegalovirus exposure and HLA in healthy donors. Study results and caveats: The authors listed 150 or so TCR beta chains as cytomegalovirus-associated.

Germline CDR1 is SGHRS and CDR2 is YFSETQ. Trimming shortened V by 4 bases and J by 3 bases, and 11 bases separated the two germline ends. The CDR3 runs 13 residues. Comments on this clone: Its antigen is unidentified.

Measured with immunoSEQ multiplex PCR; TCRdb has only the in-frame clones, and not every one. The data hold 300,000 to 400,000 clones, with 88% observed a single time. The sample was PBMCs. This TCR was recovered from a man aged 25-45 years in good health and CMV-seronegative. The chain couples TRBV5-1 to TRBJ2-7; possibly TRBD1 for D (7 bases). The CDR3 here is CASSAGQFYEQYF. The DNA for the CDR3 is TGCGCCAGCAGCGCGGGACAGTTCTACGAGCAGTACTTC.